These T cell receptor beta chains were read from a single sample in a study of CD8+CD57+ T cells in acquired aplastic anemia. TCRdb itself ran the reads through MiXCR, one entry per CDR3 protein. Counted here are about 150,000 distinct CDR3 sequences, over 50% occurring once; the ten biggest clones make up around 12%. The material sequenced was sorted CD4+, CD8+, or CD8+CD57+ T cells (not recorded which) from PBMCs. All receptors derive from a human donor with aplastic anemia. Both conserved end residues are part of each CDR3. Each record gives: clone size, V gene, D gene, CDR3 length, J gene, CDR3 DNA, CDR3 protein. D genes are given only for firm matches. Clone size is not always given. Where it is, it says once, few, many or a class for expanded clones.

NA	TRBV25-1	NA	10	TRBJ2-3	TGTGCCACCGATTCGGGGGCGCAGTATTTT	CATDSGAQYF
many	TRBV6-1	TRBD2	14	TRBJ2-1	TGTGCCAGCAGAGCCCCGGGACTATACAATGAGCAGTTCTTC	CASRAPGLYNEQFF
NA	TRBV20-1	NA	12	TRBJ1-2	TGCAGTGCTAGAGACAGGGTAGAAGGCTACACCTTC	CSARDRVEGYTF
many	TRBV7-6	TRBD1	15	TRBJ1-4	TGTGCCAGCAGCTTACAGGGGGCCGAAAATGAAAAACTGTTTTTT	CASSLQGAENEKLFF
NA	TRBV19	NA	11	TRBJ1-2	TGTGCCAGTAGTATTCACAATGGCTACACCTTC	CASSIHNGYTF
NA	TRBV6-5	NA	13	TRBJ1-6	TGTGCCAGCAGTTTGCAGAGGAATTCACCCCTCCACTTT	CASSLQRNSPLHF
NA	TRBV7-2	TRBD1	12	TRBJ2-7	TGTGCCAGCACGGGACAGGGCTACGAGCAGTACTTC	CASTGQGYEQYF
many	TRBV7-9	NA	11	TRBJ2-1	TGTGCCAGCAGCGCTGAATTAGAGCAGTTCTTC	CASSAELEQFF
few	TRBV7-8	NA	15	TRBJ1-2	TGTGCCAGCAGCCGTACAGGCCCCGAGGGCTATGGCTACACCTTC	CASSRTGPEGYGYTF
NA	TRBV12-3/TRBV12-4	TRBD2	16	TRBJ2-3	TGTGCCAGCAGTGAACGAGGCGGGAGGATCACAGATACGCAGTATTTT	CASSERGGRITDTQYF
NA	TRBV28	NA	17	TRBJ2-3	TGTGCCAGCAGTTTCTGGGGCGGGGCGGGGCGTAAAGATACGCAGTATTTT	CASSFWGGAGRKDTQYF
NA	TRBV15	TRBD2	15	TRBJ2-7	TGTGCCACCAGATCCGAGCGGGGGGGACACTACGAGCAGTACTTC	CATRSERGGHYEQYF
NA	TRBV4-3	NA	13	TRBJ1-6	TGCGCCAGCAGCCAAGATCTCGGACTCCAAACTCACTTT	CASSQDLGLQTHF
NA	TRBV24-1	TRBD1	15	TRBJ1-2	TGTGCCACCAGTGATCCGACAGGGGGATACTATGGCTACACCTTC	CATSDPTGGYYGYTF
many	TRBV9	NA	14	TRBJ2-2	TGTGCCAGCAGCGTGGGCTACCACACCGGGGAGCTGTTTTTT	CASSVGYHTGELFF